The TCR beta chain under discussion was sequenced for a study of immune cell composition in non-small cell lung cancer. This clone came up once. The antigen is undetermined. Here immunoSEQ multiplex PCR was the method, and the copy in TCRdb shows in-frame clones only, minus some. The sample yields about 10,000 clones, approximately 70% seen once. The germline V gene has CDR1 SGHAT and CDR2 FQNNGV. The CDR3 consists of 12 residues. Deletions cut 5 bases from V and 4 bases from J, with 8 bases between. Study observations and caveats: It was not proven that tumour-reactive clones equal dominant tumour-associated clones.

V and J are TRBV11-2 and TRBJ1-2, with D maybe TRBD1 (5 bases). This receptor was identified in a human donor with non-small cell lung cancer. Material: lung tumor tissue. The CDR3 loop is CASSVGTYGYTF. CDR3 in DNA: TGTGCCAGCAGCGTCGGGACCTATGGCTACACCTTC.